A selection of T cell receptor beta chains follows, all from one sample in a study of T cell repertoires in cytomegalovirus infection. One entry per CDR3 protein, called by TCRdb with MiXCR from the reads. The repertoire consists of around 450,000 distinct CDR3 sequences, with under 40% occurring once and the leading ten covering roughly an eighth. Source material: PBMCs. Receptor source: a human donor in good health (CMV status not recorded). Some clones in this sample may be carry-over from other donors' samples. Both conserved end residues are part of each CDR3. The D gene is left open where the match is weak. A clone size is listed for some rows: how often the clone was seen (once, few, many), or a class if it is expanded.

v_gene	d_gene	j_gene	abundance	CDR3aa	CDR3nt
TRBV7-2	TRBD2	TRBJ2-3	many	CASSFGSGGGNTPDTQYF	TGTGCCAGCAGCTTCGGAAGCGGGGGAGGAAATACACCAGATACGCAGTATTTT
TRBV7-2	TRBD1	TRBJ2-7	many	CASSLGTATYEQYF	TGTGCCAGCAGCTTGGGGACAGCAACCTACGAGCAGTACTTC
TRBV6-1	TRBD1	TRBJ2-5	few	CASSPTDRGLETQYF	TGTGCCAGCAGTCCAACAGACAGGGGGCTCGAGACCCAGTACTTC
TRBV7-2	TRBD1	TRBJ1-2	NA	CASSLQQGIGGYTF	TGTGCCAGCAGCTTACAACAGGGGATCGGGGGCTACACCTTC
TRBV20-1	TRBD1	TRBJ1-1	NA	CSARDRTSGRGLTEAFF	TGCAGTGCTAGAGATCGGACTTCTGGCAGGGGGCTCACTGAAGCTTTCTTT
TRBV6-6	NA	TRBJ2-4	once	CASRLGGSGPLAKNIQYF	TGTGCCAGCAGACTCGGAGGTTCCGGACCTTTAGCCAAAAACATTCAGTACTTC
TRBV2	NA	TRBJ2-7	NA	CARGTGSSYEQYF	TGTGCCAGGGGGACTGGTAGCTCCTACGAGCAGTACTTC
TRBV11-2	NA	TRBJ1-1	many	CASSPGTRRGNTEAFF	TGTGCCAGCAGCCCGGGGACCCGGCGGGGGAACACTGAAGCTTTCTTT
TRBV20-1	TRBD2	TRBJ2-5	NA	CVASRASGELETQYF	TGCGTTGCTAGCAGGGCTAGCGGGGAATTAGAGACCCAGTACTTC
TRBV19	NA	TRBJ1-1	few	CASRTAGHAEAFF	TGTGCCAGTAGGACCGCGGGCCACGCTGAAGCTTTCTTT
TRBV5-6	NA	TRBJ1-2	few	CASSLVPGGFGIDGYTF	TGTGCCAGCAGCTTGGTCCCGGGGGGATTTGGTATTGATGGCTACACCTTC
TRBV11-2	NA	TRBJ1-4	few	CASSLDLSGPSGGKLFF	TGTGCCAGCAGCTTAGATCTGTCGGGGCCGAGTGGAGGAAAACTGTTTTTT
TRBV11-2	NA	TRBJ1-1	NA	CASSLNAHTEDFF	TGTGCCAGCAGCTTAAACGCTCACACTGAAGATTTCTTT
TRBV19	TRBD1	TRBJ2-4	NA	CASSIDQGEQNIQYF	TGTGCCAGTAGTATAGATCAGGGGGAGCAAAACATTCAGTACTTC
TRBV7-9	TRBD2	TRBJ2-5	many	CASSLVGSGGTYF	TGTGCCAGCAGCTTAGTAGGAAGCGGGGGAACATACTTC
TRBV6-5	TRBD2	TRBJ2-5	few	CASGARGEETQYF	TGTGCCAGCGGGGCCCGGGGGGAAGAGACCCAGTACTTC
TRBV12-3/TRBV12-4	TRBD1	TRBJ1-6	NA	CASRLTLGQSSSPLQF	TGTGCCAGCAGATTAACCTTGGGACAGTCTAGTTCACCCCTCCAATTT
TRBV28	NA	TRBJ2-2	few	CASGYGELFF	TGTGCCAGCGGCTACGGGGAGCTGTTTTTT
TRBV7-6	TRBD1	TRBJ2-3	many	CASSLQDRGRFTDTQYF	TGTGCCAGCAGCTTACAAGACAGGGGGCGTTTCACAGATACGCAGTATTTT
TRBV24-1	NA	TRBJ1-1	NA	CATSDFLCLGRREAFF	TGTGCCACCAGTGATTTCTTATGCCTGGGGCGGCGTGAAGCTTTCTTT
TRBV7-8	NA	TRBJ2-5	NA	CASSLRDRLYQETQYF	TGTGCCAGCAGCTTAAGGGACCGTCTATACCAAGAGACCCAGTACTTC
TRBV4-3	NA	TRBJ1-1	NA	CASSQIPGTKNTEAFF	TGCGCCAGCAGCCAAATCCCCGGGACAAAGAACACTGAAGCTTTCTTT
TRBV12-3/TRBV12-4	TRBD1	TRBJ2-7	NA	CASSLGQGRSTYEQYF	TGTGCCAGCAGTTTAGGACAGGGAAGAAGCACCTACGAGCAGTACTTC
TRBV7-8	NA	TRBJ2-1	many	CASSLILAGDEQFF	TGTGCCAGCAGCTTAATCCTAGCCGGCGATGAGCAGTTCTTC
TRBV6-6	NA	TRBJ1-5	NA	CASKDLAGNQPQHF	TGTGCCAGTAAAGATCTGGCTGGCAATCAGCCCCAGCATTTT
TRBV5-6	NA	TRBJ1-6	NA	CASSLFTMAYNSPLHF	TGTGCCAGCAGCTTGTTTACGATGGCCTATAATTCACCCCTCCACTTT
TRBV12-3/TRBV12-4	NA	TRBJ2-7	NA	CASSHAMYEQYF	TGTGCCAGCAGTCACGCAATGTACGAGCAGTACTTC
TRBV11-2	NA	TRBJ2-7	few	CASSFLKYEQYF	TGTGCCAGCAGCTTCCTTAAGTACGAGCAGTACTTC
TRBV14	NA	TRBJ1-6	NA	CASSQDLSTSPLHF	TGTGCCAGCAGCCAAGACTTATCCACTTCACCCCTCCACTTT
TRBV2	NA	TRBJ1-3	many	CASTQGALNTIYF	TGTGCCAGCACACAGGGCGCCTTGAACACCATATATTTT
TRBV6-2/TRBV6-3	TRBD1	TRBJ1-2	NA	CASSTDRASFGYTF	TGTGCCAGCAGCACGGACAGGGCTTCGTTTGGCTACACCTTC
TRBV6-6	NA	TRBJ2-7	NA	CASSSPGLYEQYF	TGTGCCAGCAGTTCCCCGGGCCTCTACGAGCAGTACTTC
TRBV7-6	NA	TRBJ2-3	few	CASSLGGRSLGVMLSDTQYF	TGTGCCAGCAGCTTAGGGGGAAGGAGTCTGGGGGTGATGCTATCAGATACGCAGTATTTT
TRBV28	TRBD1	TRBJ1-2	NA	CASSPGQGRGGYTF	TGTGCCAGCAGCCCCGGACAGGGACGCGGTGGCTACACCTTC
TRBV7-2	NA	TRBJ1-5	many	CASSLVVENQPQHF	TGTGCCAGCAGCTTAGTAGTCGAGAATCAGCCCCAGCATTTT
TRBV10-3	NA	TRBJ2-3	NA	CAISEALGSTDTQYF	TGTGCCATCAGTGAGGCTCTCGGGAGCACAGATACGCAGTATTTT
TRBV19	NA	TRBJ1-1	many	CASSSLGNTEAFF	TGTGCCAGTAGTAGTCTCGGGAACACTGAAGCTTTCTTT
TRBV4-2	TRBD1	TRBJ1-5	NA	CASSQSGQGGQPQHF	TGTGCCAGCAGCCAATCGGGACAGGGGGGTCAGCCCCAGCATTTT
TRBV7-8	NA	TRBJ2-1	NA	CSSSLTGESSYNEQFF	TGTTCCAGCAGCTTAACGGGGGAAAGCTCCTACAATGAGCAGTTCTTC
TRBV6-1	NA	TRBJ1-2	many	CASSMIGLIYGYTF	TGTGCCAGCAGTATGATCGGACTGATCTATGGCTACACCTTC
TRBV5-8	NA	TRBJ1-2	NA	CASRPLADPFGYTF	TGTGCCAGCAGACCTTTGGCGGACCCTTTTGGCTACACCTTC
TRBV7-9	NA	TRBJ1-6	many	CASSLKDRYSPLHF	TGTGCCAGCAGCTTAAAGGACAGATATTCACCCCTCCACTTT
TRBV7-8	NA	TRBJ1-3	many	CASSFPSSGNTIYF	TGTGCCAGCAGCTTCCCGAGCTCTGGAAACACCATATATTTT
TRBV27	NA	TRBJ2-7	few	CASRIGPPYEQYF	TGTGCCAGCAGAATTGGGCCCCCCTACGAGCAGTACTTC
TRBV2	NA	TRBJ2-1	NA	CASSRPPKGFF	TGTGCCAGCAGTCGACCCCCCAAGGGGTTCTTC
TRBV5-5	NA	TRBJ2-5	NA	CASSLVGLREETQYF	TGTGCCAGCAGCTTGGTAGGGTTACGGGAAGAGACCCAGTACTTC
TRBV7-2	NA	TRBJ1-6	NA	CASSPRVFSPLHF	TGTGCCAGCAGCCCTAGGGTGTTTTCACCCCTCCACTTT
TRBV6-1	NA	TRBJ2-3	NA	CASSKSGPDTQYF	TGTGCCAGCAGTAAGTCAGGGCCAGATACGCAGTATTTT
TRBV7-3	TRBD2	TRBJ2-3	few	CASSSHRGGATDTQYF	TGTGCCAGCAGCTCCCACCGGGGGGGGGCCACAGATACGCAGTATTTT
TRBV7-2	NA	TRBJ2-1	many	CAPRGLGEQFF	TGTGCCCCCAGGGGACTCGGTGAGCAGTTCTTC
TRBV3-1	NA	TRBJ2-7	many	CASSQDLGLSYEQYF	TGTGCCAGCAGCCAAGATTTGGGCCTCTCCTACGAGCAGTACTTC